Below are 2 T cell receptor beta chains sequenced from a single sample in a study of T cells in Graves' hyperthyroidism and ophthalmopathy. Amplification yielded TCR beta CDR3 regions, with RNA transcripts as the source. The HTBI set primed first-round TCR CDR3 RT-PCR. MiXCR, run by TCRdb on the multiplex PCR reads, gives a single entry per CDR3 protein. The sample includes around 99,000 distinct CDR3 sequences, about a sixth of them seen just once. The specimen sequenced was blood. Receptors were obtained from a woman in her forties or fifties with Graves' hyperthyroidism.

This clonotype was detected ten times or more. The chain combines TRBV12-5 with TRBJ1-1; 7 bases are shared with TRBD1. The V segment lost 3 bases and the J segment 0 bases; nucleotides outside the gene matches: 7. This CDR3 comprises 16 residues. The germline V gene has CDR1 LGHNT and CDR2 FRNRAP. The CDR3, as DNA: TGTGCTAGTGGTTTAGGAGGGGGCGGGATGAACACTGAAGCTTTCTTT. It specifies CASGLGGGGMNTEAFF. The whole variable domain, filled in from reference TRBV12-5 and TRBJ1-1, reads DARVTQTPRHKVTEMGQEVTMRCQPILGHNTVFWYRQTMMQGLELLAYFRNRAPLDDSGMPKDRFSAEMPDATLATLKIQPSEPRDSAVYFCASGLGGGGMNTEAFFGQGTRLTVV.

The table lists this clonotype with many counts. The chain carries TRBV11-2 and TRBJ2-2; 9 positions match TRBD2. Per germline, CDR1 SGHAT and CDR2 FQNNGV. The CDR3 has 16 amino acids. Losses at the gene ends were 5 bases for V and 1 base for J; bases not matched to a gene: 5. CDR3 amino acids: CASSPIAGVNTGELFF. The CDR3 bases are TGTGCCAGCAGCCCAATAGCGGGAGTGAACACCGGGGAGCTGTTTTTT.